One sample yielded the 2 T cell receptor beta chains listed below, sequenced in a study of shared clonotypes between healthy human individuals. The assay was immunoSEQ multiplex PCR, and TCRdb's table has in-frame clones only and misses some. The sample has around 980,000 clones, around 78% seen once. The material sequenced was memory CD4+ T cells from PBMCs. Described subset: CD45RA-negative fraction. These receptors were taken from a man between 18 and 35 years old in good health. Some clones in this sample may be carry-over from other donors' samples.

The chain links TRBV7-2 to TRBJ1-2, with D perhaps matching TRBD1 (6 bases). V was trimmed by 5 bases and J by 3 bases, leaving 13 bases between them. The CDR3 has 14 amino acids. Germline lookup yields CDR1 SGHTA and CDR2 FQGNSA. The CDR3 DNA reads TGTGCCAGCAGCACAAGGACAGACTACTATGGCTACACCTTC. Its translation is CASSTRTDYYGYTF.

This chain uses TRBV5-5 with TRBJ2-5; 7 positions match TRBD1. The length of the CDR3 is 14 residues. CDR1 SGHKS and CDR2 YYEKEE come from the germline V gene (reference sequence). J was trimmed by 0 bases and V by 3 bases; bases with no gene match: 2. In nucleotides, the CDR3 is TGTGCCAGCAGCTCGGGACAGCACCAAGAGACCCAGTACTTC. Translating gives CASSSGQHQETQYF.